This TCR beta chain derives from a study of blood T cell repertoires in COVID-19. Study in general: Researchers got acute and convalescent COVID-19 samples from the United States, Italy and Spain. PBMCs, B-cell-depleted T cells, or T cells provided the cDNA or gDNA that made up the material.

In the authors' workflow: Estimated nucleated cell counts came from reference gene primer amplification. Data came from immunoSEQ multiplex PCR; TCRdb stores just in-frame clones and leaves some out. V, J and clone size derive from that table, while D and trimming were established from the DNA sequence. The sample lists around 270,000 clones; about 83% were seen once. The CDR3 is 14 residues long. CDR1 and CDR2 (germline): SGHRS, YFSETQ. V lost 5 bases and J lost 5, with 13 bases in between. Material for sequencing was peripheral blood. V gene TRBV5-1 combines with J gene TRBJ2-2; D remains ambiguous. This receptor was identified in a woman aged 40-49 years who had recovered from COVID-19. The CDR3 here is CASRVIGSTGELFF. In DNA form, the CDR3 reads TGCGCCAGCAGGGTGATCGGGTCGACCGGGGAGCTGTTTTTT.